This T cell receptor beta chain was profiled in a study of blood T cell repertoires in COVID-19. Study context: In each case, the material was cDNA or gDNA derived from T cells, B-cell-depleted T cells, or PBMCs.

Looked up from germline, CDR1 is GTSNPN and CDR2 is SVGIG (reference sequence). V lost 3 bases, J lost 1 base, and 13 bases lay in between. The CDR3 is 15 amino acids. In the original workflow: Estimation of nucleated cell counts relied on the amplification of reference gene primers. Libraries were prepared by immunoSEQ multiplex PCR; TCRdb keeps only in-frame clonotypes and omits some of them. The V and J calls and clone size come from that table; D and trimming were worked out from the DNA. The table records roughly 200,000 clones, around four fifths of them present only once. Sequencing input: peripheral blood. This sequence originates from a man aged 35 to 55 with active or convalescent COVID-19. The rearrangement links TRBV30 to TRBJ1-5, with a tentative D call TRBD1 (5 bases). CDR3 amino acids: CAWRSGGGSNQPQHF. CDR3 in DNA: TGTGCCTGGAGGTCGGGGGGAGGGAGCAATCAGCCCCAGCATTTT.